This TCR beta chain was captured in a study of human T cells and chemical hapten exposure. Looking at the study overall: Predominantly women, the patients had alopecia areata, totalis or universalis. Study conclusions and caveats: TCRs at high frequency, those above 1 in 1000, did not change with DPC sensitization. Counts of expanded TCRs (at PT1) showed a positive correlation with patch test score.

Worth noting for this clonotype: What it binds is not known. A much bigger clone sits one base away, suggesting this may be a read error.

TCRdb reprocessed the RACE reads with MiXCR, giving one entry per CDR3 protein. In the table there are some 59,000 distinct CDR3 sequences, approximately 10% of which are singletons. Sample time point: pre-sensitization, week 0. Indicated treatment: therapeutic diphenylcyclopropenone sensitization with weekly scalp DPC. Blood draws came first, before each patch test. The receptor was derived from a woman in her 40s with alopecia areata. Some clones in this sample may be carry-over from other donors' samples. The sequences come from whole blood, collected in connection with sensitization to the hapten diphenylcyclopropenone (DPC).

In nucleotides, the CDR3 is TGTGCCAGTAGACCGAAAGGCGACACAGATATGCAGTATTTT. It is translated as CASRPKGDTDMQYF. The chain combines TRBV19 with TRBJ2-3; D is uncertain. Per germline, CDR1 LNHDA and CDR2 SQIVND (reference sequence). The CDR3 is 14 residues long.